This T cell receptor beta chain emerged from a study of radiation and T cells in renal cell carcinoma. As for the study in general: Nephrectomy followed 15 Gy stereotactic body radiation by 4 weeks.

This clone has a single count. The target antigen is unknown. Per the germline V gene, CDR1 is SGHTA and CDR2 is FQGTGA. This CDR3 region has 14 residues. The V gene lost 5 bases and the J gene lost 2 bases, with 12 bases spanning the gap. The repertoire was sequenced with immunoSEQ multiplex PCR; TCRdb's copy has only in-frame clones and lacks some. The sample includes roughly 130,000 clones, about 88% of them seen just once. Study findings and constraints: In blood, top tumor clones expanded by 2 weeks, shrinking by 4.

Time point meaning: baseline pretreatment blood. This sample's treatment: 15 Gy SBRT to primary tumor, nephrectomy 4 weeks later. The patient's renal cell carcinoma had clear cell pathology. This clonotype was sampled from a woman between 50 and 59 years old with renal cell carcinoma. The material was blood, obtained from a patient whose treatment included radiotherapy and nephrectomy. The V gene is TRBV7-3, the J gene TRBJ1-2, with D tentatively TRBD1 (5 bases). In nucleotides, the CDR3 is TGTGCCAGCAGCCCCACGCGGGACAACTATGGCTACACCTTC. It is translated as CASSPTRDNYGYTF.